This TCR beta chain was sequenced for a study of blood T cell repertoires in COVID-19. As for the study in general: Material from acute and convalescent COVID-19 was sourced from the United States, Italy and Spain. In each case, the material was cDNA or gDNA derived from T cells, B-cell-depleted T cells, or PBMCs.

In the authors' methods: For nucleated cells, counts were estimated from reference gene primer amplification. Clones were read by immunoSEQ multiplex PCR, and TCRdb kept only the in-frame ones, dropping some. V, J and clone size reflect that table, while D and trimming were determined from the DNA. This sample has about 210,000 clones, with about 81% found just once. Germline V CDR1 and CDR2: SGHDT, YYEEEE. Trimming at V came to 4 bases and at J to 0 bases, leaving 6 bases not matched to a gene. CDR3 length equals 15 residues. Enrollment of patients from Seattle took place during active infection, with longitudinal follow-up.

This TCR derives from a woman between 70 and 85 years old with COVID-19, enrolled during active disease. The chain has TRBV5-6 and TRBJ1-1, with 7 bases fitting TRBD1. Sequenced: peripheral blood. The CDR3 nucleotides are TGTGCCAGCAGCCTAAACAGGGGAATGAACACTGAAGCTTTCTTT. Protein sequence: CASSLNRGMNTEAFF.